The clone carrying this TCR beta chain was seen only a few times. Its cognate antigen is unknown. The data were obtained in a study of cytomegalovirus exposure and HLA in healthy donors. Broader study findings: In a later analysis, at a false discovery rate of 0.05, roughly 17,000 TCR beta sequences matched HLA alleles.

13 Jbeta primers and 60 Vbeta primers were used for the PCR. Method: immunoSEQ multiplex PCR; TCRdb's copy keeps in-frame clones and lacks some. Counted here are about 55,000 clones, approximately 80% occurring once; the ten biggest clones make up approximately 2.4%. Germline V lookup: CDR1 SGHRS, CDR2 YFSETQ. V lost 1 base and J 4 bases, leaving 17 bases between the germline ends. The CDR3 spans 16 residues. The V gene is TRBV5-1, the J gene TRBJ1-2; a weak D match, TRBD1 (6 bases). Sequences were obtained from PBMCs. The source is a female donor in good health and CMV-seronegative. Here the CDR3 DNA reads TGCGCCAGCAGCTTGACAGGCGAAGGGGGTACCTATGGCTACACCTTC. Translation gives CASSLTGEGGTYGYTF.